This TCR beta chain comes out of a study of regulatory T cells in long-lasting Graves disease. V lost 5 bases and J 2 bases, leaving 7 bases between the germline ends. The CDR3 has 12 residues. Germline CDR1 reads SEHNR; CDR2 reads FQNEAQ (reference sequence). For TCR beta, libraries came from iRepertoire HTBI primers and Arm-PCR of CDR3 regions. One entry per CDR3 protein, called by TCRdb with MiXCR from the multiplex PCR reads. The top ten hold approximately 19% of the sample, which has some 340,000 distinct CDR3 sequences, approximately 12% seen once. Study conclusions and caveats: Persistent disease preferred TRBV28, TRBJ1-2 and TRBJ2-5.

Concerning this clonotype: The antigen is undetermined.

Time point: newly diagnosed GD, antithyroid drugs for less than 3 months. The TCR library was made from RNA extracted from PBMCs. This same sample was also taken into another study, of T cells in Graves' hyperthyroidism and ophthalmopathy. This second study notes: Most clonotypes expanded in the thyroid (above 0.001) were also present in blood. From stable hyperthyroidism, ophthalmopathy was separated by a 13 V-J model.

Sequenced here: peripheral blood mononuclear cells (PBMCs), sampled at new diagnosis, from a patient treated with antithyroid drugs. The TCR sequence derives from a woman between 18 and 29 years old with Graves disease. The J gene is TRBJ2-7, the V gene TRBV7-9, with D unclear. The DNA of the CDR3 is TGTGCCAGCAGCGCGTCCACCTACGAGCAGTACTTC. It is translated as CASSASTYEQYF.